Each of the 5 T cell receptor beta chains below was sequenced from the same sample in a study of technical replicates of blood from a few donors. The protocol was immunoSEQ multiplex PCR, while the TCRdb copy is restricted to in-frame clones and leaves out a portion. Here the sample spans around 100,000 clones, just over 95% being singletons. The sequencing sample was made of T cells isolated from PBMCs. The receptor source for this set is a human donor in good health.

The sample holds one count of this clone. V and J are TRBV5-1 and TRBJ1-4; 10 positions agree with TRBD1. CDR3 size: 15 residues. CDR1 SGHRS and CDR2 YFSETQ come from the germline V gene. J lost 3 bases, V lost 5 bases, and 4 bases had no gene match. The CDR3 spells CASSRGQGPNEKLFF. The CDR3 region has the DNA TGCGCCAGCAGTCGGGGACAGGGGCCTAATGAAAAACTGTTTTTT.

The rearrangement uses TRBV2 and TRBJ1-1; TRBD1 is a possible D gene (6 bases). Per germline, CDR1 SNHLY and CDR2 FYNNEI. V gave up 5 bases and J gave up 4 bases, with 11 bases separating them. The CDR3 runs 13 residues. CDR3 loop: CASSTGLGTEAFF. The CDR3 DNA sequence: TGTGCCAGCAGTACAGGGCTGGGCACTGAAGCTTTCTTT. The full variable domain, its missing parts supplied by reference TRBV2 and TRBJ1-1, is EPEVTQTPSHQVTQMGQEVILRCVPISNHLYFYWYRQILGQKVEFLVSFYNNEISEKSEIFDDQFSVERPDGSNFTLKIRSTKLEDSAMYFCASSTGLGTEAFFGQGTRLTVV.

The chain links TRBV19 to TRBJ1-1, with TRBD1 matching 8 bases. This CDR3 has 16 amino acids. CDR1 and CDR2 (germline): LNHDA, SQIVND (reference sequence). Germline trimming cut 1 base from V and 6 bases from J; bases unmatched to any gene: 10. Here the CDR3 DNA reads TGTGCCAGTAGTATAGGGAGGACAGGGCGCCGTTCTGAAGCTTTCTTT. Translation gives CASSIGRTGRRSEAFF.

The J gene is TRBJ1-5, the V gene TRBV6-1; D is ambiguous. Trimming took off 7 bases at V and 0 bases at J, with 13 bases between the two ends. The CDR3 runs 15 residues. The germline CDR1 and CDR2 sequences are MNHNS and SASEGT. CDR3: CASIREGSSNQPQHF. The DNA for the CDR3 is TGTGCCAGCATCAGAGAGGGATCTAGCAATCAGCCCCAGCATTTT.

The chain is built from TRBV2 and TRBJ1-5; D is perhaps TRBD1 (5 bases). The germline V gene encodes CDR1 SNHLY and CDR2 FYNNEI. V lost 6 bases, J lost 4 bases, and 16 bases lay in between. This CDR3 is built from 15 residues. CDR3 loop: CASRETAVGNQPQHF. In DNA, the CDR3 is TGTGCCAGCAGGGAGACAGCTGTGGGTAATCAGCCCCAGCATTTT.